This entry lists 8 T cell receptor beta chains sequenced from one sample in a study of regulatory T cells in long-lasting Graves disease. Noted time point: persistent/refractory GD, antithyroid drugs over 5 years with positive TRAb. Scientists built the TCR library using RNA that was extracted from PBMCs. Combining iRepertoire HTBI primers with Arm-PCR of CDR3 regions, the authors built TCR beta libraries. TCRdb re-analysed the multiplex PCR reads in MiXCR, keeping a single row per CDR3 protein. The sample has about 660,000 distinct CDR3 sequences, around 30% seen once; the top ten hold around 42%. This specimen consisted of peripheral blood mononuclear cells (PBMCs), obtained when the disease was refractory, from a patient treated with antithyroid drugs. These receptors all come from a female donor with Graves disease.

The J gene is TRBJ1-2, the V gene TRBV4-1, with 9 bases fitting TRBD1. The germline CDR1 and CDR2 sequences are MGHRA and YSYEKL. V lost 1 base to trimming and J lost 6 bases; unmatched junction nucleotides: 9. The CDR3 has 16 amino acids. The CDR3 protein is CASSQATGQGLDGYTF. The CDR3 nucleotides read TGCGCCAGCAGCCAAGCGACCGGACAGGGGCTCGATGGCTACACCTTC.

This clonotype showed up just a few times. CDR3 bases: TGTGCCAGCAGCCAGGGCGGAGTTGGAAACACCATATATTTT. This encodes CASSQGGVGNTIYF. The rearrangement joins TRBV3-1 to TRBJ1-3; no reliable D call. Trimming took 3 bases from V and 3 from J, leaving 9 bases between them. Germline-derived CDR1 and CDR2 are LGHDT and YNNKEL (reference sequence). The CDR3 spans 14 residues.

The rearrangement uses TRBV2 and TRBJ1-5; TRBD1 matches at 12 bases. Trimming at V came to 8 bases and at J to 4 bases, leaving 9 bases not matched to a gene. The germline V gene encodes CDR1 SNHLY and CDR2 FYNNEI. This CDR3 contains 16 residues. The CDR3 DNA follows: TGTGCCAGCCGGACCGGGACAGGGGGCATGAATCAGCCCCAGCATTTT. Translation: CASRTGTGGMNQPQHF.

This clonotype was picked up a small number of times. J is TRBJ2-2 and V is TRBV11-1; tentatively, D is TRBD1 (6 bases). This CDR3 is 17 amino acids long. Looked up from germline, CDR1 is SGHAT and CDR2 is FQDESV (reference sequence). The ends were cut back, 0 bases at V and 6 bases at J, with 17 bases in the middle. CDR3 sequence: CASSLAIGRGFSGELFF. DNA of the CDR3: TGTGCCAGCAGCTTAGCAATCGGCAGGGGATTCTCCGGGGAGCTGTTTTTT.

This clonotype came up a few times. The V gene is TRBV29-1, the J gene TRBJ2-7; 8 nucleotides align to TRBD2. The junction had 9 bases not matched to a gene; V was cut back by 3 bases and J by 8 bases. This CDR3 comprises 13 residues. The germline CDR1 and CDR2 sequences are SQVTM and ANQGSEA. This chain's CDR3 is CSVELAGLTKQYF. The CDR3 DNA reads as TGCAGCGTTGAGCTAGCGGGTCTCACGAAGCAGTACTTC.

In this sample, this clonotype turned up many times. This chain links TRBV10-1 with TRBJ2-7; D is undetermined. V was clipped by 10 bases and J by 2 bases, with 9 bases between them. CDR3 size: 11 residues. The germline V gene has CDR1 WNHNN and CDR2 SYGVQD (reference sequence). This CDR3 reads CATGSPYEQYF. CDR3 in DNA: TGCGCCACCGGGTCCCCCTACGAGCAGTACTTC.

The chain carries TRBV28 and TRBJ1-1; possibly TRBD1 for D (5 bases). V dropped 2 bases and J dropped 0 bases, with 22 bases sitting between them. This CDR3 is 19 amino acids long. Germline V gives CDR1 MDHEN, CDR2 SYDVKM. This CDR3 is CASSLPVPRRGRMNTEAFF. CDR3 in DNA: TGTGCCAGCAGTTTACCCGTTCCAAGGAGGGGACGAATGAACACTGAAGCTTTCTTT. Together with reference TRBV28 and TRBJ1-1, the CDR3 gives the full variable domain: DVKVTQSSRYLVKRTGEKVFLECVQDMDHENMFWYRQDPGLGLRLIYFSYDVKMKEKGDIPEGYSVSREKKERFSLILESASTNQTSMYLCASSLPVPRRGRMNTEAFFGQGTRLTVV.

The rearrangement joins TRBV27 to TRBJ1-2; 8 bases are a match to TRBD1. The CDR3 is 15 residues long. CDR1 and CDR2 from the germline V gene are MNHEY and SMNVEV (reference sequence). Trimming took 5 bases from V and 4 from J; bases not matched to a gene: 9. This CDR3 is CASSRGQGLRYGYTF. CDR3 DNA sequence: TGTGCCAGCAGTCGAGGACAGGGACTCCGCTATGGCTACACCTTC.